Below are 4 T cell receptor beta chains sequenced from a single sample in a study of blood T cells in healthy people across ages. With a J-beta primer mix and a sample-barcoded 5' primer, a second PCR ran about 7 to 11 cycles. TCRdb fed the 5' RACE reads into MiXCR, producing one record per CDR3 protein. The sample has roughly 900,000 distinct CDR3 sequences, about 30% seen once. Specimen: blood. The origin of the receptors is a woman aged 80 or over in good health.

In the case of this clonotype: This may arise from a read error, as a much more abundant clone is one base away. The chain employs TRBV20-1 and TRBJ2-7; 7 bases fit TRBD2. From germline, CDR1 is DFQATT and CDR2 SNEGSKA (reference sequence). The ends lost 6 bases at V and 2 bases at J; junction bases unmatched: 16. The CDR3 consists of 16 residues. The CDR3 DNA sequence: TGCAGTGCGATAACCGTCCCGGGACGGGGGGCCTACGAGCAGTACTTC. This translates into CSAITVPGRGAYEQYF.

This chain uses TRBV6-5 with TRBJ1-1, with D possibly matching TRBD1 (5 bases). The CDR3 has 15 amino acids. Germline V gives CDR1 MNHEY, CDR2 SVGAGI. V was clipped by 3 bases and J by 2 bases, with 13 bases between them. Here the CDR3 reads CASSYSGTTNTEAFF. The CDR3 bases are TGTGCCAGCAGTTATTCCGGGACGACCAACACTGAAGCTTTCTTT.

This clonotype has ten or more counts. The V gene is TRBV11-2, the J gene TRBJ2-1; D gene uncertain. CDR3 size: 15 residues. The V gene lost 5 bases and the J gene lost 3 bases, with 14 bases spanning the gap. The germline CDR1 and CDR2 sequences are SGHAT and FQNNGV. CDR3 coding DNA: TGTGCCAGCAGCCCCCCATCCCGGGTCTACAATGAGCAGTTCTTC. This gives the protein CASSPPSRVYNEQFF.

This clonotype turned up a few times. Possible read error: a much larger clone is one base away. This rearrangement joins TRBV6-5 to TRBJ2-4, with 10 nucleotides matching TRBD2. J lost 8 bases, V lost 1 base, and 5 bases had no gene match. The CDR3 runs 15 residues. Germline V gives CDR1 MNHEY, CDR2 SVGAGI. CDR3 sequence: CASSYCSGGLDIQYF. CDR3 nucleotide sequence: TGTGCCAGCAGTTACTGTAGCGGGGGGCTGGACATTCAGTACTTC.